The sequence of this T cell receptor beta chain was determined in a study of T cells in Graves' hyperthyroidism and ophthalmopathy. Study results and caveats: Progression to ophthalmopathy was predicted a median of roughly 6.5 months early. The blood repertoire included most of the expanded thyroid clonotypes above 0.001.

This clonotype was observed many times. Its antigen is unidentified. Newly diagnosed patients aged 18 to 65 had hyperthyroidism of under 2 months' duration. Diagnoses were made from clinical symptoms, serum measures (thyroxine and TRAb), thyroid ultrasound and orbital computed tomography. Trimming took off 2 bases at V and 2 bases at J, with 21 bases between the two ends. CDR1 and CDR2 (germline): SGHTA, FQGNSA. The CDR3 has 18 amino acids. Amplification targeted TCR beta CDR3 regions from RNA transcripts. First-round RT-PCR of the TCR CDR3 relied on the HTBI primer set. TCRdb reprocessed the multiplex PCR reads via MiXCR and lists one record per CDR3 protein. Of 96,000 or so distinct CDR3 sequences in the sample, around 50% are singletons; the top ten hold roughly a quarter.

The sequence came from a woman in her forties with Graves' hyperthyroidism. This chain links TRBV7-2 with TRBJ1-1; possible D gene TRBD1, 5 bases. The sequenced sample was blood. The chain's CDR3 is CASSLQRQGGGRNTEAFF. The CDR3 DNA sequence: TGTGCCAGCAGCTTACAAAGGCAAGGCGGGGGACGTAACACTGAAGCTTTCTTT.